This TCR beta chain was identified in a study of blood T cell repertoires in COVID-19. About the research overall: Collection of acute and convalescent COVID-19 samples took place in the United States, Italy and Spain. In each case, the material was cDNA or gDNA derived from T cells, B-cell-depleted T cells, or PBMCs.

V trimming: 5 bases; J trimming: 1 base; junction bases outside the gene matches: 7. Germline CDR1 is MNHEY and CDR2 is SMNVEV (reference sequence). There are 16 residues in the CDR3. In the authors' methods: Nucleated cell counts were estimated from reference gene primer amplification. Only in-frame clones appear in the TCRdb table, and some are missing; sequencing was by immunoSEQ multiplex PCR. D and trimming come from the DNA, and the V and J calls and clone size come from that table. The sample contains 75,000 to 85,000 clones, around 90% of which appear only once. The TCR was taken from a man aged 45 to 65 with active COVID-19. This rearrangement joins TRBV27 to TRBJ1-5; TRBD1 agrees at 8 bases. Specimen: peripheral blood. CDR3 region: CASSPTGVWSNQPQHF. The CDR3 bases are TGTGCCAGCAGTCCGACAGGGGTCTGGAGCAATCAGCCCCAGCATTTT.